The T cell receptor beta chain under discussion was sequenced for a study of shared clonotypes between healthy human individuals. Study information: CD4 naive cells filled three plates per donor, CD4 memory three, CD8 naive two and CD8 memory one.

Findings and caveats of the study: An effect of sequencing depth on clonotype sharing among donors was expected. Naive CD4 clonotypes were shared across several donors at 5% to 6%.

Germline V gives CDR1 SGHAT, CDR2 FQNNGV. The CDR3 has 17 amino acids. V was trimmed by 6 bases and J by 0 bases, leaving 20 bases between them. Comment on this clone: Its antigen is not known.

CD45RO-negative, CCR7-positively selected cells formed the naive CD8 fraction, excluding terminally differentiated effector memory CD45RA+ cells. Recent vaccinations or acute infections were absent in the healthy HIV-negative adult donors. Only in-frame clones appear in the TCRdb table, and some are missing; sequencing was by immunoSEQ multiplex PCR. Of about 2 million clones in the sample, approximately 94% were seen once. The receptor was derived from a man aged 18 to 35 in good health. The chain joins TRBV11-2 to TRBJ1-1; D remains unclear. Sequencing was carried out using naive CD8+ T cells sorted from blood. The CDR3 is CASRGWVGENMNTEAFF. The DNA of the CDR3 is TGTGCCAGCAGGGGGTGGGTGGGAGAGAACATGAACACTGAAGCTTTCTTT.